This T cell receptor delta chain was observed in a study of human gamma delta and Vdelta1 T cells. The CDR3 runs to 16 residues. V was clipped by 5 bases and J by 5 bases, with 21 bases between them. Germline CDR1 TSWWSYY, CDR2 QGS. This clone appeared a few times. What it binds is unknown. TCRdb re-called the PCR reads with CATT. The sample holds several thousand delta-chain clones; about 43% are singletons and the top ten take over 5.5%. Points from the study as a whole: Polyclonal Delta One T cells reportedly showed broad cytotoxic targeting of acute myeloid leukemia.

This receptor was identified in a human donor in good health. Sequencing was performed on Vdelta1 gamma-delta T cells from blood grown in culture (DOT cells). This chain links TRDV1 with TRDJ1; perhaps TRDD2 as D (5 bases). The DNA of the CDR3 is TGTGCTCTTGGGTGCCCGGCCCTGCCCTACTGTGATAAACTCATCTTT. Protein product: CALGCPALPYCDKLIF.